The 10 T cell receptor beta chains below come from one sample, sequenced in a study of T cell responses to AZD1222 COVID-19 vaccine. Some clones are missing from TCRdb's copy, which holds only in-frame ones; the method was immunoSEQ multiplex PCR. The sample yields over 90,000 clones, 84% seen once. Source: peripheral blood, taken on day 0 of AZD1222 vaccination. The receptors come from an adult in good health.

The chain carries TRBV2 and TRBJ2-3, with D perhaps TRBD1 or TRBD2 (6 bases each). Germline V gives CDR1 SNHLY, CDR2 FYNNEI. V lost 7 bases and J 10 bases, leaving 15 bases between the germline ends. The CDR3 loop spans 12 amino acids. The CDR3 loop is CASTPGAGAQYF. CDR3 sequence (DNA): TGTGCCAGCACCCCGGGGGCGGGCGCGCAGTATTTT.

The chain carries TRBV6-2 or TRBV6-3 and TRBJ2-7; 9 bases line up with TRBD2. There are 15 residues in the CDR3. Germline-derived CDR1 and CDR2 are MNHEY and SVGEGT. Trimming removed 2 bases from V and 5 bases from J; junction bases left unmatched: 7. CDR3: CASSYLASGTDEQYF. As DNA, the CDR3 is TGTGCCAGCAGTTACCTCGCTAGCGGGACTGACGAGCAGTACTTC.

CDR3 sequence (DNA): TGCGCCAGCAGCTCCCTCACTAGCGGGACGGCAGATACGCAGTATTTT. Translation: CASSSLTSGTADTQYF. V is TRBV5-1 and J is TRBJ2-3; 10 bases map to TRBD2. The germline CDR1 and CDR2 sequences are SGHRS and YFSETQ. The V and J ends lost 3 bases and 4 bases, in that order; junction bases with no gene match: 8. CDR3 length: 16 residues.

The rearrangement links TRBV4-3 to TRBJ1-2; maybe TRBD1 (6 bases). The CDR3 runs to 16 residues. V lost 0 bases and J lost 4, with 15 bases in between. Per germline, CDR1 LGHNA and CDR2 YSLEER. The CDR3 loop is CASSQDWAGTTYGYTF. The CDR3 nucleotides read TGCGCCAGCAGCCAAGATTGGGCTGGGACAACCTATGGCTACACCTTC.

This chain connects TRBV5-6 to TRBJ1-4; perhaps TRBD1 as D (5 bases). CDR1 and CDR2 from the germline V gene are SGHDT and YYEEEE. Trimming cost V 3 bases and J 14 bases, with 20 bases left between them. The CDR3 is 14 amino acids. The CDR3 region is CASSSWVEAGILFF. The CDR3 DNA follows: TGTGCCAGCAGCTCCTGGGTTGAGGCAGGGATTCTGTTTTTT.

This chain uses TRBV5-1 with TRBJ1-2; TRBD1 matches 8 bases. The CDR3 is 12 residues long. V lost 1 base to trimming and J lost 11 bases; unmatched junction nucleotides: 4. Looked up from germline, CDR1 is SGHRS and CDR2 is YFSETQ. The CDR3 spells CASSLSDRAYTF. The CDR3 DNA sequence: TGCGCCAGCAGCTTGTCGGACAGGGCGTACACCTTC.

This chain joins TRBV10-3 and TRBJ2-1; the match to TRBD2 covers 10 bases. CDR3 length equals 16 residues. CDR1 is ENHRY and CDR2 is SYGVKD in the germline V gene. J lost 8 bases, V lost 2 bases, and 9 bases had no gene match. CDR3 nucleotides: TGTGCCATCAGTGAGGCCCTAGCGGGAGTTAGCCATGAGCAGTTCTTC. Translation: CAISEALAGVSHEQFF.

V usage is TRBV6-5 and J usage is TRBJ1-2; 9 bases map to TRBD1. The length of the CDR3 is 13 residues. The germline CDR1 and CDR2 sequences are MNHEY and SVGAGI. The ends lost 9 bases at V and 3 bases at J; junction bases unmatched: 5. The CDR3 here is CASHGQGYYGYTF. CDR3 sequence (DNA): TGTGCCAGTCACGGACAGGGGTACTATGGCTACACCTTC.

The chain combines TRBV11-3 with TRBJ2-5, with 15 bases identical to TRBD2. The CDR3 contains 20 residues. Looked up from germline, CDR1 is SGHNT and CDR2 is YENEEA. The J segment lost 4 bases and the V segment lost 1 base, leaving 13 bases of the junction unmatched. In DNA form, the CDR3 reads TGTGCCAGCAGCTTAGCCCCCCGGACTAGCGGGAGGGCCACGAGAGAGACCCAGTACTTC. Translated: CASSLAPRTSGRATRETQYF. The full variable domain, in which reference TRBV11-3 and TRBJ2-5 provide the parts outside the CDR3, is EAGVVQSPRYKIIEKKQPVAFWCNPISGHNTLYWYLQNLGQGPELLIRYENEEAVDDSQLPKDRFSAERLKGVDSTLKIQPAELGDSAVYLCASSLAPRTSGRATRETQYFGPGTRLLVL.

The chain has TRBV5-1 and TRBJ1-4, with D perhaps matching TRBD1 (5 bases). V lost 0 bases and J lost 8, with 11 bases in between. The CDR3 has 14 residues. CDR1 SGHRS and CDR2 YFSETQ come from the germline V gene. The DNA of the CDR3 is TGCGCCAGCAGCTTGGGGGGTGGACAAGAAAAACTGTTTTTT. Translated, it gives CASSLGGGQEKLFF.